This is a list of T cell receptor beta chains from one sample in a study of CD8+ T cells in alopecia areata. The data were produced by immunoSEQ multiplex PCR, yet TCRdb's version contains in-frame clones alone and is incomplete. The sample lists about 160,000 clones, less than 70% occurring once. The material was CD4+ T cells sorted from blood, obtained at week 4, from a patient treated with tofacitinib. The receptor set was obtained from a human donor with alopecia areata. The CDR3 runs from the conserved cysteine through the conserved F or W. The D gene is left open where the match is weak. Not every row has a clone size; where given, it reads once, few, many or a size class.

CDR3 DNA: TGCGCCAGCAGCTTCTCAGGGGGCAGTGAGCAGTTCTTC
CDR3 protein: CASSFSGGSEQFF
clone size: NA
D gene: TRBD1
V gene: TRBV5-1
J gene: TRBJ2-1

CDR3 DNA: TGTGCCAGCAGCTTGCCCACTTCCTCTGGGGCCAACGTCCTGACTTTC
CDR3 protein: CASSLPTSSGANVLTF
clone size: NA
D gene: NA
V gene: TRBV5-6
J gene: TRBJ2-6

CDR3 DNA: TGCAGCGTATGGGGGAGCTCTGGGGCCAACGTCCTGACTTTC
CDR3 protein: CSVWGSSGANVLTF
clone size: few
D gene: NA
V gene: TRBV29-1
J gene: TRBJ2-6

CDR3 DNA: TGTGCCAGCAGCTCTGTGACAGGGTATTCCTACGAGCAGTACTTC
CDR3 protein: CASSSVTGYSYEQYF
clone size: NA
D gene: TRBD1
V gene: TRBV5-4
J gene: TRBJ2-7

CDR3 DNA: TGTGCCAGCAGCCGGAGGGACAAAGGGTCTCATGGCTACACCTTC
CDR3 protein: CASSRRDKGSHGYTF
clone size: once
D gene: NA
V gene: TRBV25-1
J gene: TRBJ1-2

CDR3 DNA: TGTGCCAGCAGCTTGGTCGGGGAGCGATCACCCCTCCACTTT
CDR3 protein: CASSLVGERSPLHF
clone size: NA
D gene: NA
V gene: TRBV5-6
J gene: TRBJ1-6

CDR3 DNA: TGTGCCAGCAGCTTAGGACAGGGAATTAGCAATCAGCCCCAGCATTTT
CDR3 protein: CASSLGQGISNQPQHF
clone size: NA
D gene: TRBD1
V gene: TRBV7-9
J gene: TRBJ1-5

CDR3 DNA: TGTGCCAGCAGCTCTACACCCACCGGGGAGCTGTTTTTT
CDR3 protein: CASSSTPTGELFF
clone size: NA
D gene: NA
V gene: TRBV7-9
J gene: TRBJ2-2

CDR3 DNA: TGTGCCACCAGCAGGGCCCCTAATTCACCCCTCCACTTT
CDR3 protein: CATSRAPNSPLHF
clone size: NA
D gene: NA
V gene: TRBV15
J gene: TRBJ1-6

CDR3 DNA: TGCAGCGTTAAAGTTTTACAGGGGGCCTCCTACGAGCAGTACTTC
CDR3 protein: CSVKVLQGASYEQYF
clone size: NA
D gene: TRBD1
V gene: TRBV29-1
J gene: TRBJ2-7